This T cell receptor (beta chain) was observed in a study of identical twins. General study findings and limits: Out-of-frame beta chain sequences displayed weaker excess sharing between twins. The authors drew conclusions from cross-sectional statistical analysis rather than following the same donors. Abundant beta clonotypes from cord blood had fewer insertions, unlike memory repertoires, which showed none.

Germline assignment: CDR1 SGHTA and CDR2 FQGNSA. V lost 4 bases to trimming and J lost 6 bases, with 22 bases between them. This CDR3 spans 16 amino acids. A universal primer site was created by template switching, with the cDNA bearing unique molecular identifiers. Each CDR3 protein is one row after TCRdb ran MiXCR on the 5' RACE reads. The table lists approximately 690,000 distinct CDR3 sequences, 5.5% to 6.5% of them singletons. This clonotype was counted at least ten times. What it binds is not known. The genes are TRBV7-2 and TRBJ2-7; perhaps D is TRBD1 or TRBD2 (5 bases each). Input material: naive T cells sorted from blood. This receptor was obtained from a man younger than 30 in good health. In nucleotides, the CDR3 is TGTGCCAGCAGCTACCCGGGACCCCGACTCGGCGGCGAGCAGTACTTC. Amino acids: CASSYPGPRLGGEQYF.